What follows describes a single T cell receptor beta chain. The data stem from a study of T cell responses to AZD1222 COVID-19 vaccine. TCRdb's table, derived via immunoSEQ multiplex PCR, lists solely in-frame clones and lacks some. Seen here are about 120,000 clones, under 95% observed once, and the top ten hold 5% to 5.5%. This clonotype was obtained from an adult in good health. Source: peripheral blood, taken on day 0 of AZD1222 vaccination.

CDR3 loop: CASSPGQVNYGYTF. CDR3 bases: TGTGCCAGCAGCCCCGGACAGGTCAACTATGGCTACACCTTC. This chain uses TRBV5-8 with TRBJ1-2, with 7 bases that match TRBD1. J was trimmed by 2 bases and V by 4 bases; bases with no gene match: 5. There are 14 residues in the CDR3. The germline CDR1 and CDR2 sequences are SGHTS and YDEGEE.